This T cell receptor beta chain was sequenced in a study of T cell changes during pregnancy in multiple sclerosis. The table came from immunoSEQ multiplex PCR; TCRdb's copy has only in-frame clones and leaves some out. Of roughly 60,000 clones listed, roughly 89% are singletons. The clonotype comes from a female donor with multiple sclerosis, enrolled in a pregnancy study. The sample here was peripheral blood, taken in the second trimester of pregnancy.

The CDR3 DNA is TGTGCCAGCAGGGGGGGGCCCCCGGGGGCTTTCTTT. It yields the protein CASRGGPPGAFF. V and J are TRBV6-1 and TRBJ1-1, with D possibly being TRBD1 (6 bases). Germline values: CDR1 MNHNS, CDR2 SASEGT. The CDR3 extends over 12 amino acids. Trimming took 6 bases from V and 11 from J, leaving 16 bases between them.